The 11 T cell receptor beta chains below all came from one sample that was sequenced in a study of human thymus T cells (dated by TCRdb to 2018 to 2020). The library was produced with the immunoSEQ multiplex PCR assay. Not all clones reach the TCRdb copy of this immuneACCESS table, which keeps in-frame sequences only. Checked studies attribute under half of the gap to unresolved V genes and leave the rest unexplained. Here the sample has some 40,000 clones; approximately 95% occur a single time. The ten largest clones add up to more than 0.095% of the sample. Sequenced material: blood. The receptors here all came from a boy in the first two years of life with a congenital heart defect but otherwise immunologically healthy.

The chain has TRBV11-2 and TRBJ2-1; D gene uncertain. The V end lost 1 base, the J end lost 5 bases, and 3 bases lay between the germline ends. Germline V gene lookup returns CDR1 SGHAT and CDR2 FQNNGV. CDR3 size: 12 residues. In DNA form, the CDR3 reads TGTGCCAGCAGCTTAGGGCACAATGAGCAGTTCTTC. It yields the protein CASSLGHNEQFF.

This rearrangement joins TRBV7-2 to TRBJ2-7; 7 positions match TRBD1. With V trimmed by 6 bases and J by 1 base, 3 bases remained unmatched. The CDR3 totals 13 residues. Looked up from germline, CDR1 is SGHTA and CDR2 is FQGNSA. As DNA, the CDR3 is TGTGCCAGCAGGGACAGGACTTCCTACGAGCAGTACTTC. Its translation: CASRDRTSYEQYF.

The chain is built from TRBV28 and TRBJ2-7; weak D call: TRBD1 (6 bases). The V gene lost 5 bases and the J gene lost 4 bases, with 6 bases spanning the gap. Per the germline V gene, CDR1 is MDHEN and CDR2 is SYDVKM. The CDR3 is made up of 11 amino acids. CDR3 protein: CASSRGYEQYF. The CDR3 bases are TGTGCCAGCAGTAGGGGGTACGAGCAGTACTTC.

The gene calls are TRBV9 and TRBJ2-1; no reliable D call. Trimming removed 0 bases from V and 0 bases from J, with 4 bases in between. The CDR3 runs to 14 residues. CDR1 and CDR2 from the germline V gene are SGDLS and YYNGEE. The CDR3 reads CASSVVSSYNEQFF. The CDR3 DNA sequence: TGTGCCAGCAGCGTAGTCAGCTCCTACAATGAGCAGTTCTTC.

The V and J genes are TRBV10-3 and TRBJ1-1; D is undetermined. This CDR3 region has 14 residues. Trimming took off 7 bases at V and 2 bases at J, with 14 bases between the two ends. Germline loops: CDR1 ENHRY, CDR2 SYGVKD. The CDR3 sequence: CAITSGTLNTEAFF. In DNA form, the CDR3 reads TGTGCCATCACCTCCGGAACCCTCAACACTGAAGCTTTCTTT.

The chain joins TRBV5-1 to TRBJ1-1, with a weak D call TRBD1 (6 bases). Germline V gene sequence: CDR1 SGHRS, CDR2 YFSETQ. The V end lost 0 bases, the J end lost 8 bases, and 8 bases lay between the germline ends. This CDR3 contains 12 residues. The CDR3 sequence is CASSLEGTEAFF. In DNA, the CDR3 is TGCGCCAGCAGCTTGGAAGGGACAGAAGCTTTCTTT.

Concerning this clone itself: Other nucleotide sequences in the sample specify the same CDR3. V gene TRBV9 combines with J gene TRBJ1-1; possible D gene TRBD1, 5 bases. Germline CDR1 SGDLS, CDR2 YYNGEE. This CDR3 has 13 amino acids. The ends were cut back, 3 bases at V and 1 base at J, with 7 bases in the middle. CDR3 in amino acids: CASSGQGNTEAFF. The CDR3 coding sequence is TGTGCCAGCAGCGGCCAGGGGAACACTGAAGCTTTCTTT.

The chain combines TRBV9 with TRBJ1-1; D call uncertain. The CDR3 loop spans 14 amino acids. The germline gives CDR1 SGDLS, CDR2 YYNGEE. With 3 bases removed from V and 5 bases from J, the gap between germline ends came to 14 bases. The CDR3 sequence: CASSAHADWTEAFF. The DNA of the CDR3 is TGTGCCAGCAGCGCCCACGCCGACTGGACTGAAGCTTTCTTT. The complete variable domain, with remaining parts taken from reference TRBV9 and TRBJ1-1, reads DSGVTQTPKHLITATGQRVTLRCSPRSGDLSVYWYQQSLDQGLQFLIQYYNGEERAKGNILERFSAQQFPDLHSELNLSSLELGDSALYFCASSAHADWTEAFFGQGTRLTVV.

This chain links TRBV11-2 with TRBJ2-4; D gene unclear. V lost 4 bases to trimming and J lost 0 bases, with 10 bases between them. CDR1 and CDR2 from the germline V gene are SGHAT and FQNNGV. The CDR3 is made up of 15 amino acids. As DNA, the CDR3 is TGTGCCAGCAGCTCGGTAAGGAGAGCCAAAAACATTCAGTACTTC. Translated, it gives CASSSVRRAKNIQYF.

The gene calls are TRBV11-3 and TRBJ2-7; D uncertain. Germline-derived CDR1 and CDR2 are SGHNT and YENEEA. This CDR3 is built from 15 residues. V was cut by 5 bases and J by 7 bases, with 21 bases left in between. Written as DNA, the CDR3 is TGTGCCAGCAGCCTGGGCGGACGGATCCCTCGGGAGCAGTACTTC. As protein: CASSLGGRIPREQYF.

The CDR3 DNA follows: TGTGCCAGTAGCTTGGGACGGGCCTATGGCTACACCTTC. Residues: CASSLGRAYGYTF. The chain links TRBV19 to TRBJ1-2; possible D gene TRBD1, 5 bases. CDR1 and CDR2 (germline): LNHDA, SQIVND (reference sequence). Trimming cost V 6 bases and J 4 bases, with 12 bases left between them. This CDR3 has 13 amino acids.